This T cell receptor (beta chain) was identified in a study of blood T cell repertoires in COVID-19. As for the study in general: PBMCs, B-cell-depleted T cells, or T cells were the source of the cDNA or gDNA that made up the material.

Germline V CDR1 and CDR2: LNHDA, SQIVND (reference sequence). This CDR3 is built from 17 residues. Trimming shortened V by 7 bases and J by 7 bases, and 28 bases separated the two germline ends. The table lists this clone with a few counts. Clones were sequenced by immunoSEQ multiplex PCR, and TCRdb holds only the in-frame ones, with some missing. The sample contains about 400,000 clones, 80% to 90% of which appear only once. The sequencing input was peripheral blood. This chain connects TRBV19 to TRBJ1-2; no definite D call. This clonotype was sampled from a woman aged 25 to 39 with active or convalescent COVID-19. CDR3 nucleotide sequence: TGTGCCAGTACACGCGATCTGGGAGGATCCCCGCGGAGTGGCTACACCTTC. Protein: CASTRDLGGSPRSGYTF.